The sequence of this TCR beta chain was determined in a study of blood T cell repertoires in COVID-19. Study at large: The cDNA or gDNA used as material had been derived from T cells, B-cell-depleted T cells, or PBMCs.

From germline, CDR1 is LNHDA and CDR2 SQIVND (reference sequence). V lost 6 bases to trimming and J lost 0 bases; unmatched junction nucleotides: 4. CDR3 length equals 15 residues. Clones were sequenced by immunoSEQ multiplex PCR, and TCRdb holds only the in-frame ones, with some missing. This sample has more than 110,000 clones, with more than 70% found just once. The specimen was peripheral blood. The rearrangement joins TRBV19 to TRBJ2-1; 8 bases are shared with TRBD1. The receptor's source is a man aged 50 to 59 with active or convalescent COVID-19. CDR3 protein: CASRGTGNSYNEQFF. The CDR3 DNA follows: TGTGCCAGTAGAGGGACAGGCAACTCCTACAATGAGCAGTTCTTC.